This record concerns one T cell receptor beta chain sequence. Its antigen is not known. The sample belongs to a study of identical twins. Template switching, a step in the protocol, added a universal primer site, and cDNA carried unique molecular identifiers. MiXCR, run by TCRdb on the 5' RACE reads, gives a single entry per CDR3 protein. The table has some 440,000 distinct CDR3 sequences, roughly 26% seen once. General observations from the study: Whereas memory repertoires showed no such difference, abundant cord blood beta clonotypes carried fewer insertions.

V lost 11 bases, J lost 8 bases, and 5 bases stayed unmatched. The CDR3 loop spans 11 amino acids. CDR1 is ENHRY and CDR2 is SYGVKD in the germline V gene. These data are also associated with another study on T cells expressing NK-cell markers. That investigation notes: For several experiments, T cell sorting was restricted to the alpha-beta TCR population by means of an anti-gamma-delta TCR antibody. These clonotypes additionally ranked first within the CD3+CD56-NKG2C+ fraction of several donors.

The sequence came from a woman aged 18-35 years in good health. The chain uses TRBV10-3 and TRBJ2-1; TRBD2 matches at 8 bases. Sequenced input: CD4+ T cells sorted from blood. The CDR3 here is CASGGRDEQFF. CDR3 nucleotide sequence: TGTGCCTCGGGAGGGAGGGATGAGCAGTTCTTC.